These 18 T cell receptor beta chains were sequenced from one sample in a study of OX40 agonist ivuxolimab in advanced cancers. Assay: immunoSEQ multiplex PCR; the TCRdb copy retains only in-frame clones and omits some. This sample carries about 15,000 clones, 90% to 95% of them seen once, and the ten largest clones take less than 9.5%. Source: CD4+ or CD8+ T cells sorted from blood, taken in a trial of the OX40 agonist ivuxolimab. These receptors all come from an adult with an advanced solid tumor such as melanoma, head and neck, liver or kidney cancer.

This sequence joins TRBV7-9 and TRBJ2-1; D not resolved. V dropped 5 bases and J dropped 0 bases, with 8 bases sitting between them. Germline loops: CDR1 SEHNR, CDR2 FQNEAQ (reference sequence). CDR3 length: 14 amino acids. The CDR3 sequence is CASSPWGSYNEQFF. The CDR3 nucleotides are TGTGCCAGCAGCCCCTGGGGCTCCTACAATGAGCAGTTCTTC.

Notes on this clone: The DNA is omitted, as the CDR3 cannot be located on it reliably, and the CDR3 follows TCRdb's listing. This chain joins TRBV1 and TRBJ1-5; the table calls TRBD1, which could not be checked here. TRBV1 is deemed a pseudogene. The CDR3 comprises 16 residues, both ends counted. CDR3 in amino acids: CTSSLVGTGSNQPQHF.

This clone was seen more than once but under ten times. The CDR3 is CASSFGLGGPEGDIQYF. The CDR3 DNA is TGTGCCAGCAGTTTCGGACTAGGAGGCCCAGAGGGGGACATTCAGTACTTC. The gene calls are TRBV28 and TRBJ2-4, with a tentative D call TRBD2 (7 bases). Germline V lookup: CDR1 MDHEN, CDR2 SYDVKM. This CDR3 region has 17 residues. V was shortened by 3 bases and J by 8 bases, with 23 bases between the two germline ends.

The CDR3 protein is CASRPLSDRGLGTEAFF. CDR3 bases: TGTGCCAGCAGGCCCCTGTCGGACAGGGGGCTTGGCACTGAAGCTTTCTTT. The chain has TRBV27 and TRBJ1-1; 11 nucleotides agree with TRBD1. V was clipped by 6 bases and J by 4 bases; unmatched bases: 13. The CDR3 totals 17 residues. CDR1 and CDR2 (germline): MNHEY, SMNVEV (reference sequence).

J is TRBJ1-2 and V is TRBV28; 10 bases fit TRBD1. Germline V gene sequence: CDR1 MDHEN, CDR2 SYDVKM. There are 14 residues in the CDR3. V shed 5 bases, J shed 8 bases, and the junction held 8 bases outside the gene matches. The DNA for the CDR3 is TGTGCCAGCAGTGAAAGACAGGGGGCGCGAGGCTACACCTTC. Translating gives CASSERQGARGYTF.

V usage is TRBV6-5 and J usage is TRBJ2-3, with 14 bases fitting TRBD2. The germline V gene encodes CDR1 MNHEY and CDR2 SVGAGI. V gave up 7 bases and J gave up 6 bases; unmatched junction bases: 6. The CDR3 length is 15 residues. The CDR3 nucleotides read TGTGCCAGCACCCGACTAGCGGGAGGGGGGGATACGCAGTATTTT. This gives the protein CASTRLAGGGDTQYF.

The chain has TRBV5-6 and TRBJ2-7, with D tentatively TRBD1 (5 bases). V was shortened by 3 bases and J by 7 bases, with 14 bases between the two germline ends. Germline loops: CDR1 SGHDT, CDR2 YYEEEE. The CDR3 is made up of 13 amino acids. CDR3 region: CASSSTVGREQYF. CDR3 DNA: TGTGCCAGCAGCTCTACGGTGGGGCGGGAGCAGTACTTC.

V gene TRBV29-1 combines with J gene TRBJ2-7; a weak D match, TRBD1 (5 bases). The V gene's germline CDR1 is SQVTM and CDR2 ANQGSEA. Trimming removed 7 bases at V and 6 bases at J, with 16 bases between. The CDR3 consists of 12 residues. The CDR3 bases are TGCAGCGCTAAGGGGCTCGCGAGCGAGCAGTACTTC. This sequence encodes CSAKGLASEQYF.

This CDR3 reads CASSGTFGYNEQFF. The DNA for the CDR3 is TGTGCCAGTTCTGGGACATTCGGCTACAATGAGCAGTTCTTC. J is TRBJ2-1 and V is TRBV19, with D possibly matching TRBD1 (6 bases). V was cut by 8 bases and J by 3 bases, with 14 bases left in between. Germline V gene data show CDR1 as LNHDA and CDR2 as SQIVND (reference sequence). There are 14 residues in the CDR3.

The chain couples TRBV25-1 to TRBJ1-3; 7 bases agree with TRBD1. This CDR3 comprises 15 residues. Germline values: CDR1 MGHDK, CDR2 SYGVNS. The V gene end was trimmed by 4 bases and the J gene end by 3 bases; junction bases not matched to a gene: 6. The CDR3 DNA follows: TGTGCCAGCAGTGCGACAGGGATGAGTGGAAACACCATATATTTT. It specifies CASSATGMSGNTIYF.

V gene TRBV5-6 combines with J gene TRBJ2-7; D uncertain. V lost 6 bases and J lost 2, with 6 bases in between. Germline V gene data show CDR1 as SGHDT and CDR2 as YYEEEE. This CDR3 is 11 amino acids long. The CDR3 DNA reads TGTGCCAGCACCTCCCCCTACGAGCAGTACTTC. Translation: CASTSPYEQYF.

This clone has a single count. The CDR3: CASGEINFRNVDYGYTF. Written as DNA, the CDR3 is TGTGCTAGTGGTGAGATCAACTTTCGGAACGTCGACTATGGCTACACCTTC. The rearrangement links TRBV12-5 to TRBJ1-2; D not certain. Trimming left V 5 bases short and J 3 bases short, with 22 bases between. CDR3 size: 17 residues. Germline assignment: CDR1 LGHNT and CDR2 FRNRAP.

CDR3 bases: TGTGCCAGCAGCCCTGGGTCGGTGACCGACCCCTATGGCTACACCTTC. This gives the protein CASSPGSVTDPYGYTF. This chain links TRBV7-6 with TRBJ1-2, with D hard to call. V was cut by 5 bases and J by 4 bases, with 20 bases left in between. The CDR3 extends over 16 amino acids. Germline V gene lookup returns CDR1 SGHVS and CDR2 FNYEAQ.

The V gene is TRBV11-3, the J gene TRBJ2-1, with 15 bases matching TRBD2. CDR3 length: 17 residues. V was clipped by 5 bases and J by 4 bases; unmatched bases: 6. The germline CDR1 and CDR2 sequences are SGHNT and YENEEA. CDR3 coding DNA: TGTGCCAGCAGCCTCCTGGGACTAGCGGGGGGATACAATGAGCAGTTCTTC. Protein product: CASSLLGLAGGYNEQFF.

The chain combines TRBV9 with TRBJ2-5; D unresolved. The V gene's germline CDR1 is SGDLS and CDR2 YYNGEE. The CDR3 contains 14 residues. V lost 1 base to trimming and J lost 5 bases, with 12 bases between them. In DNA form, the CDR3 reads TGTGCCAGCAGCGTATCTGGTGGCAGGGAGACCCAGTACTTC. Amino acid sequence: CASSVSGGRETQYF.

This chain connects TRBV7-8 to TRBJ1-4; 12 bases fit TRBD1. Per the germline V gene, CDR1 is SGHVS and CDR2 is FQNEAQ. The CDR3 totals 18 residues. V lost 5 bases and J lost 5; bases outside the gene matches: 12. This CDR3 is CASSPLTGTGGPNEKLFF. CDR3 sequence (DNA): TGTGCCAGCAGCCCACTTACCGGGACAGGGGGCCCGAATGAAAAACTGTTTTTT.

V gene TRBV7-9 combines with J gene TRBJ1-2; tentatively, D is TRBD1 (6 bases). CDR1 and CDR2 (germline): SEHNR, FQNEAQ (reference sequence). The CDR3 runs to 14 residues. Trimming cost V 4 bases and J 4 bases, with 13 bases left between them. CDR3 DNA: TGTGCCAGCAGCTATTCGACAGGTGTCTATGGCTACACCTTC. It encodes CASSYSTGVYGYTF. Looking up the rest from reference TRBV7-9 and TRBJ1-2 gives the full variable domain: DTGVSQNPRHKITKRGQNVTFRCDPISEHNRLYWYRQTLGQGPEFLTYFQNEAQLEKSRLLSDRFSAERPKGSFSTLEIQRTEQGDSAMYLCASSYSTGVYGYTFGSGTRLTVV.

The chain combines TRBV7-9 with TRBJ2-3, with D unresolved. The V gene lost 4 bases and the J gene lost 4 bases, with 9 bases spanning the gap. Germline CDR1 SEHNR, CDR2 FQNEAQ (reference sequence). This CDR3 spans 13 amino acids. The CDR3 region is CASSSPPSDTQYF. For the CDR3, the DNA is TGTGCCAGCAGCTCCCCACCCTCAGATACGCAGTATTTT.